Many counts were recorded for the clone carrying this T cell receptor (beta chain). The data stem from a study of regulatory T cells in long-lasting Graves disease. CDR3 regions were amplified by Arm-PCR using iRepertoire HTBI primers to build TCR beta libraries. TCRdb independently ran MiXCR on the multiplex PCR reads; one entry per CDR3 protein. The data contain 500,000 or so distinct CDR3 sequences, about 15% of them seen just once; the ten biggest clones take up just under 25%. The J segment lost 5 bases and the V segment lost 2 bases, leaving 6 bases of the junction unmatched. Germline V gene sequence: CDR1 SGHRS, CDR2 YFSETQ. This CDR3 has 15 residues. Time point meaning: newly diagnosed GD, antithyroid drugs for less than 3 months. RNA from PBMCs was the source of the TCR library. A further study also used this sample, focusing on T cells in Graves' hyperthyroidism and ophthalmopathy.

The material was peripheral blood mononuclear cells (PBMCs), obtained at new diagnosis, from a patient treated with antithyroid drugs. This TCR was sampled from a woman aged 35-65 years with Graves disease. The chain couples TRBV5-1 to TRBJ2-3, with 9 positions matching TRBD2. The CDR3 loop is CASSFSSGDGDTQYF. CDR3 nucleotide sequence: TGCGCCAGCAGCTTCTCTAGCGGGGATGGAGATACGCAGTATTTT.